This is a list of T cell receptor beta chains from one sample in a study of shared clonotypes between healthy human individuals. Clones were sequenced by immunoSEQ multiplex PCR, and TCRdb holds only the in-frame ones, with some missing. The table lists approximately 1.9 million clones, around 93% of them singletons. The sequenced material came from naive CD8+ T cells from PBMCs. These receptors all come from a man aged 18 to 30 in good health. Some clones in this sample may be carry-over from other donors' samples. Both conserved end residues are part of each CDR3. A D gene is named only where the DNA matches it firmly. Rows give clone size only sometimes, using once, few, many, or a class for an expanded clone.

d_gene: TRBD2
v_gene: TRBV27
abundance: -
j_gene: TRBJ2-7
CDR3aa: CASSLRLAGVHEQYF
CDR3nt: TGTGCCAGCAGTTTACGACTAGCGGGGGTCCATGAGCAGTACTTC

d_gene: -
v_gene: TRBV7-3
abundance: -
j_gene: TRBJ2-1
CDR3aa: CASSFGQGGYNEQFF
CDR3nt: TGTGCCAGCAGCTTCGGGCAGGGAGGATACAATGAGCAGTTCTTC

d_gene: -
v_gene: TRBV7-8
abundance: -
j_gene: TRBJ2-3
CDR3aa: CASTPGWYF
CDR3nt: TGTGCCAGCACCCCAGGGTGGTATTTT

d_gene: -
v_gene: TRBV4-1
abundance: -
j_gene: TRBJ1-2
CDR3aa: CASSQESQRRGTRGYTF
CDR3nt: TGCGCCAGCAGCCAAGAGTCACAGCGAAGAGGTACTAGAGGCTACACCTTC

d_gene: -
v_gene: TRBV7-9
abundance: -
j_gene: TRBJ1-1
CDR3aa: CASSLGLAAEAFF
CDR3nt: TGTGCCAGCAGCTTGGGCTTAGCGGCTGAAGCTTTCTTT

d_gene: TRBD2
v_gene: TRBV27
abundance: -
j_gene: TRBJ2-7
CDR3aa: CASGTSGFYEQYF
CDR3nt: TGTGCCAGCGGGACTAGCGGATTCTACGAGCAGTACTTC

d_gene: -
v_gene: TRBV6-5
abundance: once
j_gene: TRBJ2-7
CDR3aa: CASSYSAGHIAYEQYF
CDR3nt: TGTGCCAGCAGTTACTCTGCTGGACACATAGCCTACGAGCAGTACTTC

d_gene: -
v_gene: TRBV7-8
abundance: -
j_gene: TRBJ2-2
CDR3aa: CASSSPGDRTNTGELFF
CDR3nt: TGTGCCAGCAGCTCCCCGGGTGACAGAACGAACACCGGGGAGCTGTTTTTT

d_gene: -
v_gene: TRBV19
abundance: -
j_gene: TRBJ2-1
CDR3aa: CASSSLVGRARDNEQFF
CDR3nt: TGTGCCAGTAGTTCCCTGGTGGGCAGGGCCCGGGACAATGAGCAGTTCTTC

d_gene: -
v_gene: TRBV4-3
abundance: -
j_gene: TRBJ2-1
CDR3aa: CASSQDPEVPEQFF
CDR3nt: TGCGCCAGCAGCCAGGATCCAGAAGTCCCTGAGCAGTTCTTC

d_gene: -
v_gene: TRBV10-2
abundance: once
j_gene: TRBJ2-7
CDR3aa: CASSGTADHHYEQYF
CDR3nt: TGCGCCAGCAGTGGAACGGCCGATCATCATTACGAGCAGTACTTC

d_gene: -
v_gene: TRBV7-8
abundance: -
j_gene: TRBJ2-5
CDR3aa: CASSLRTPHPQETQYF
CDR3nt: TGTGCCAGCAGCTTGCGGACTCCCCACCCCCAAGAGACCCAGTACTTC

d_gene: -
v_gene: TRBV9
abundance: -
j_gene: TRBJ2-7
CDR3aa: CASSPRGGTFLSYEQYF
CDR3nt: TGTGCCAGCAGCCCACGTGGGGGGACTTTCCTTTCCTACGAGCAGTACTTC

d_gene: -
v_gene: TRBV7-9
abundance: -
j_gene: TRBJ2-2
CDR3aa: CASSSSGGNTGELFF
CDR3nt: TGTGCCAGCAGCTCTAGTGGGGGAAACACCGGGGAGCTGTTTTTT

d_gene: -
v_gene: TRBV10-3
abundance: -
j_gene: TRBJ2-1
CDR3aa: CAISERVAFTSSYNEQFF
CDR3nt: TGTGCCATCAGTGAGAGGGTGGCTTTCACGAGCTCCTACAATGAGCAGTTCTTC

d_gene: -
v_gene: TRBV7-2
abundance: -
j_gene: TRBJ2-3
CDR3aa: CASSWPGTSFTDTQYF
CDR3nt: TGTGCCAGCAGCTGGCCCGGGACATCCTTCACAGATACGCAGTATTTT

d_gene: -
v_gene: TRBV10-3
abundance: once
j_gene: TRBJ2-7
CDR3aa: CAISEGGPYEQYF
CDR3nt: TGTGCCATCAGTGAGGGGGGGCCCTACGAGCAGTACTTC

d_gene: -
v_gene: TRBV4-2
abundance: -
j_gene: TRBJ2-7
CDR3aa: CASSPRLGMSYEQYF
CDR3nt: TGTGCCAGCAGCCCCCGGTTGGGGATGTCCTACGAGCAGTACTTC

d_gene: TRBD1
v_gene: TRBV28
abundance: -
j_gene: TRBJ2-2
CDR3aa: CASSLGQGQLRELFF
CDR3nt: TGTGCCAGCAGTTTGGGACAGGGGCAATTGAGGGAGCTGTTTTTT

d_gene: -
v_gene: TRBV27
abundance: -
j_gene: TRBJ1-5
CDR3aa: CASSSRPRGSNQPQHF
CDR3nt: TGTGCCAGCAGTTCCCGCCCCCGGGGTAGCAATCAGCCCCAGCATTTT

d_gene: TRBD1
v_gene: TRBV29-1
abundance: -
j_gene: TRBJ2-7
CDR3aa: CSVFRQGAYEQYF
CDR3nt: TGCAGCGTTTTTAGACAGGGAGCCTACGAGCAGTACTTC

d_gene: -
v_gene: TRBV6-1
abundance: -
j_gene: TRBJ2-7
CDR3aa: CAGGGTAIYEQYF
CDR3nt: TGTGCCGGGGGAGGGACAGCGATCTACGAGCAGTACTTC

d_gene: TRBD2
v_gene: TRBV27
abundance: -
j_gene: TRBJ2-1
CDR3aa: CASSLWAGGRGNEQFF
CDR3nt: TGTGCCAGCAGTTTATGGGCGGGAGGTCGGGGGAATGAGCAGTTCTTC

d_gene: -
v_gene: TRBV18
abundance: -
j_gene: TRBJ1-2
CDR3aa: CASSPGTRAGMIYGYTF
CDR3nt: TGTGCCAGCTCACCAGGGACAAGGGCCGGTATGATCTATGGCTACACCTTC

d_gene: -
v_gene: TRBV28
abundance: -
j_gene: TRBJ2-1
CDR3aa: CASSFAGEGLSNEQFF
CDR3nt: TGTGCCAGCAGTTTTGCAGGGGAAGGCCTTAGCAATGAGCAGTTCTTC

d_gene: -
v_gene: TRBV27
abundance: -
j_gene: TRBJ2-4
CDR3aa: CASSQIGRNIQYF
CDR3nt: TGTGCCAGCAGTCAGATTGGGAGAAACATTCAGTACTTC

d_gene: -
v_gene: TRBV4-3
abundance: -
j_gene: TRBJ2-4
CDR3aa: CASSQGGLEAKNIQYF
CDR3nt: TGCGCCAGCAGCCAAGGGGGGTTGGAAGCCAAAAACATTCAGTACTTC

d_gene: -
v_gene: TRBV27
abundance: -
j_gene: TRBJ1-5
CDR3aa: CASRLGGRVDLSGNQPQHF
CDR3nt: TGTGCCAGCCGTTTAGGTGGCAGGGTGGATTTGAGTGGCAATCAGCCCCAGCATTTT

d_gene: TRBD1
v_gene: TRBV5-6
abundance: -
j_gene: TRBJ2-7
CDR3aa: CASSLGGQGSLEQYF
CDR3nt: TGTGCCAGCAGCTTGGGAGGACAGGGGTCCCTCGAGCAGTACTTC

d_gene: -
v_gene: TRBV27
abundance: -
j_gene: TRBJ2-1
CDR3aa: CASTPSSYNEQFF
CDR3nt: TGTGCCAGCACCCCCAGTTCCTACAATGAGCAGTTCTTC

d_gene: -
v_gene: TRBV27
abundance: -
j_gene: TRBJ1-4
CDR3aa: CASSLRGAYEKLFF
CDR3nt: TGTGCCAGCAGTTTACGGGGGGCATATGAAAAACTGTTTTTT

d_gene: -
v_gene: TRBV4-3
abundance: -
j_gene: TRBJ1-4
CDR3aa: CASSQDGGGNEKLFF
CDR3nt: TGCGCCAGCAGCCAAGATGGCGGGGGTAATGAAAAACTGTTTTTT

d_gene: -
v_gene: TRBV27
abundance: -
j_gene: TRBJ1-1
CDR3aa: CASSPGTSYTEAFF
CDR3nt: TGTGCCAGCAGCCCCGGGACAAGCTACACTGAAGCTTTCTTT

d_gene: TRBD2
v_gene: TRBV13
abundance: -
j_gene: TRBJ2-1
CDR3aa: CASSLVAGGTYNEQFF
CDR3nt: TGTGCCAGCAGCTTAGTCGCGGGAGGGACCTACAATGAGCAGTTCTTC

d_gene: -
v_gene: TRBV19
abundance: -
j_gene: TRBJ1-5
CDR3aa: CASSSTTSNQPQHF
CDR3nt: TGTGCCAGTAGCTCAACTACTAGCAATCAGCCCCAGCATTTT

d_gene: -
v_gene: TRBV30
abundance: -
j_gene: TRBJ1-4
CDR3aa: CAWSVLRGGGEKLFF
CDR3nt: TGTGCCTGGAGTGTACTTCGGGGCGGGGGTGAAAAACTGTTTTTT

d_gene: -
v_gene: TRBV16
abundance: -
j_gene: TRBJ1-5
CDR3aa: CASSHGDRRSNQPQHF
CDR3nt: TGTGCCAGCAGCCACGGGGACCGACGTAGCAATCAGCCCCAGCATTTT

d_gene: -
v_gene: TRBV7-9
abundance: once
j_gene: TRBJ2-7
CDR3aa: CASSLQGGSEQYF
CDR3nt: TGTGCCAGCAGCTTGCAGGGGGGAAGCGAGCAGTACTTC

d_gene: -
v_gene: TRBV4-3
abundance: -
j_gene: TRBJ2-7
CDR3aa: CASSQDRGRPTYEQYF
CDR3nt: TGCGCCAGCAGCCAAGATCGGGGCAGACCGACCTACGAGCAGTACTTC

d_gene: -
v_gene: TRBV5-6
abundance: -
j_gene: TRBJ1-2
CDR3aa: CASSLGQQLYGYTF
CDR3nt: TGTGCCAGCAGCTTGGGGCAGCAACTCTATGGCTACACCTTC

d_gene: TRBD2
v_gene: TRBV6-6
abundance: -
j_gene: TRBJ2-1
CDR3aa: CASSYSGGGVLEQFF
CDR3nt: TGTGCCAGCAGTTACTCGGGGGGGGGAGTTCTAGAGCAGTTCTTC

d_gene: -
v_gene: TRBV29-1
abundance: -
j_gene: TRBJ2-7
CDR3aa: CSVVASYEQYF
CDR3nt: TGCAGCGTTGTCGCCAGCTACGAGCAGTACTTC

d_gene: TRBD1
v_gene: TRBV6-1
abundance: once
j_gene: TRBJ1-2
CDR3aa: CASRLWDSYYGYTF
CDR3nt: TGTGCCAGCAGGCTATGGGACAGTTACTATGGCTACACCTTC

d_gene: TRBD2
v_gene: TRBV7-9
abundance: -
j_gene: TRBJ2-7
CDR3aa: CASTSGGSSSYEQYF
CDR3nt: TGTGCCAGCACCTCGGGCGGGAGTAGCTCCTACGAGCAGTACTTC

d_gene: -
v_gene: TRBV28
abundance: -
j_gene: TRBJ1-5
CDR3aa: CASSFRPNFRSNQPQHF
CDR3nt: TGTGCCAGCAGTTTCAGACCGAACTTTCGTAGCAATCAGCCCCAGCATTTT

d_gene: TRBD2
v_gene: TRBV5-8
abundance: -
j_gene: TRBJ2-3
CDR3aa: CASSPGTSRSFTDTQYF
CDR3nt: TGTGCCAGCAGCCCAGGGACTAGCCGATCCTTCACAGATACGCAGTATTTT

d_gene: -
v_gene: TRBV6-5
abundance: -
j_gene: TRBJ1-3
CDR3aa: CASSYQPLGSGNTIYF
CDR3nt: TGTGCCAGCAGTTACCAACCGCTTGGGTCTGGAAACACCATATATTTT

d_gene: -
v_gene: TRBV28
abundance: -
j_gene: TRBJ2-7
CDR3aa: CATEGSAGSYEQYF
CDR3nt: TGTGCCACCGAGGGATCGGCAGGGTCATACGAGCAGTACTTC

d_gene: -
v_gene: TRBV6-6
abundance: once
j_gene: TRBJ2-7
CDR3aa: CASSYRAAYEQYF
CDR3nt: TGTGCCAGCAGTTACCGGGCAGCCTACGAGCAGTACTTC

d_gene: -
v_gene: TRBV6-5
abundance: -
j_gene: TRBJ2-5
CDR3aa: CASSYSIEKTQYF
CDR3nt: TGTGCCAGCAGTTACTCAATAGAGAAGACCCAGTACTTC

d_gene: TRBD2
v_gene: TRBV5-1
abundance: -
j_gene: TRBJ2-7
CDR3aa: CASSLGLAPGYEQYF
CDR3nt: TGCGCCAGCAGCTTGGGACTAGCGCCTGGCTACGAGCAGTACTTC

d_gene: -
v_gene: TRBV10-3
abundance: -
j_gene: TRBJ2-7
CDR3aa: CAIREPGRDEQYF
CDR3nt: TGTGCCATCAGGGAGCCTGGGCGGGACGAGCAGTACTTC

d_gene: TRBD2
v_gene: TRBV4-1
abundance: -
j_gene: TRBJ2-1
CDR3aa: CASSQDSPSSGSSEQFF
CDR3nt: TGCGCCAGCAGCCAGGATTCCCCGTCTAGCGGGAGTAGTGAGCAGTTCTTC

d_gene: -
v_gene: TRBV4-2
abundance: -
j_gene: TRBJ2-7
CDR3aa: CASSHPSDVGSYEQYF
CDR3nt: TGTGCCAGCAGCCATCCCTCAGATGTGGGCTCCTACGAGCAGTACTTC

d_gene: -
v_gene: TRBV10-3
abundance: -
j_gene: TRBJ2-7
CDR3aa: CAISESGGGPVYEQYF
CDR3nt: TGTGCCATCAGTGAGTCGGGGGGCGGACCGGTCTACGAGCAGTACTTC

d_gene: -
v_gene: TRBV28
abundance: -
j_gene: TRBJ1-1
CDR3aa: CASSDIGDTEAFF
CDR3nt: TGTGCCAGCAGTGATATAGGGGACACTGAAGCTTTCTTT

d_gene: TRBD2
v_gene: TRBV29-1
abundance: once
j_gene: TRBJ2-2
CDR3aa: CSALIAGGGITGELFF
CDR3nt: TGCAGCGCCCTCATCGCCGGGGGAGGGATCACCGGGGAGCTGTTTTTT